A single sample is the source of the 31 T cell receptor beta chains below, sequenced in a study of blood T cell repertoires in COVID-19. The repertoire was sequenced with immunoSEQ multiplex PCR; TCRdb's copy has only in-frame clones and lacks some. The sample shows tens of thousands of clones, 65% to 90% of them seen only once. Sequences were obtained from peripheral blood. These receptor sequences come from a man aged 55 to 70 with acute or convalescent COVID-19.

V and J are TRBV5-1 and TRBJ2-1, with D maybe TRBD2 (5 bases). This CDR3 contains 14 residues. The V end lost 0 bases, the J end lost 6 bases, and 10 bases lay between the germline ends. Germline CDR1 is SGHRS and CDR2 is YFSETQ. The CDR3 coding sequence is TGCGCCAGCAGCTTGGAGCGGAAGGTCAATGAGCAGTTCTTC. This codes for CASSLERKVNEQFF. The full variable domain, completed using reference TRBV5-1 and TRBJ2-1, is KAGVTQTPRYLIKTRGQQVTLSCSPISGHRSVSWYQQTPGQGLQFLFEYFSETQRNKGNFPGRFSGRQFSNSRSEMNVSTLELGDSALYLCASSLERKVNEQFFGPGTRLTVL.

The chain has TRBV5-1 and TRBJ1-6; D unresolved. Trimming cost V 1 base and J 7 bases, with 9 bases left between them. The CDR3 extends over 14 amino acids. Per germline, CDR1 SGHRS and CDR2 YFSETQ. CDR3 in amino acids: CASSLPGKNSPLHF. For the CDR3, the DNA is TGCGCCAGCAGCTTGCCCGGGAAAAATTCACCCCTCCACTTT.

The chain recombines TRBV28 with TRBJ2-3; 7 bases match TRBD2. With V trimmed by 4 bases and J by 12 bases, 4 bases remained unmatched. The CDR3 is made up of 11 amino acids. The germline V gene has CDR1 MDHEN and CDR2 SYDVKM. The CDR3 loop reads CASSSKTSQYF. CDR3 DNA: TGTGCCAGCAGTTCCAAGACTAGCCAGTATTTT.

The CDR3 DNA reads as TGTGCCAGCAGCTATGCAACCGGGACAGGGAATGAAAAACTGTTTTTT. It specifies CASSYATGTGNEKLFF. This chain joins TRBV5-6 and TRBJ1-4; 9 bases fit TRBD1. Trimming took 3 bases from V and 5 from J; bases not matched to a gene: 8. There are 16 residues in the CDR3. Germline V gene lookup returns CDR1 SGHDT and CDR2 YYEEEE.

The CDR3, as DNA: TGTGCCAGCAGCGTAGTAGCGGGGGGGACCACCGGGGAGCTGTTTTTT. Translation: CASSVVAGGTTGELFF. The gene calls are TRBV9 and TRBJ2-2; 11 bases match TRBD2. The CDR3 sequence is 16 residues long. Losses at the gene ends were 0 bases for V and 4 bases for J; bases not matched to a gene: 2. In germline, CDR1 is SGDLS, CDR2 YYNGEE.

The rearrangement links TRBV6-5 to TRBJ2-3; the match to TRBD2 covers 9 bases. This CDR3 is 16 amino acids long. Trimming at V came to 4 bases and at J to 2 bases, leaving 7 bases not matched to a gene. Germline CDR1 is MNHEY and CDR2 is SVGAGI. The CDR3 DNA reads as TGTGCCAGCAGTTTCAAGGCGGGGGGGTTCACAGATACGCAGTATTTT. Amino acids: CASSFKAGGFTDTQYF.

The CDR3 here is CAISGQGIVNYGYTF. The DNA for the CDR3 is TGTGCCATCTCGGGACAGGGAATTGTTAACTATGGCTACACCTTC. The chain joins TRBV10-3 to TRBJ1-2; TRBD1 matches 9 bases. V lost 8 bases, J lost 1 base, and 8 bases stayed unmatched. The CDR3 has 15 amino acids. CDR1 is ENHRY, CDR2 SYGVKD, per germline.

V is TRBV4-2 and J is TRBJ1-2; 9 nucleotides agree with TRBD1. The CDR3 runs to 15 residues. Germline-derived CDR1 and CDR2 are LGHNA and YNFKEQ. Germline trimming cut 6 bases from V and 2 bases from J; bases unmatched to any gene: 7. CDR3 loop: CASRSIGTGNYGYTF. CDR3 nucleotides: TGTGCCAGCAGGTCCATCGGGACAGGGAACTATGGCTACACCTTC.

This chain connects TRBV7-2 to TRBJ2-3, with TRBD2 identical over 8 bases. Germline V gene lookup returns CDR1 SGHTA and CDR2 FQGNSA. This CDR3 contains 15 residues. After removal of 1 base from V and 14 bases from J, the junction contained 14 bases not matched to a gene. For the CDR3, the DNA is TGTGCCAGCAGCTTAGATGGTAGTGGGGCGGGGGGCCTGTATTTT. Translation gives CASSLDGSGAGGLYF.

CDR3 sequence reads: CASSPRDRRGTEAFF. The CDR3 DNA reads as TGTGCCAGCAGCCCGCGGGACCGGCGGGGAACTGAAGCTTTCTTT. The rearrangement links TRBV5-6 to TRBJ1-1; D is possibly TRBD1 (5 bases). The CDR3 spans 15 residues. With 4 bases removed from V and 5 bases from J, the gap between germline ends came to 18 bases. Per germline, CDR1 SGHDT and CDR2 YYEEEE.

The chain joins TRBV12-5 to TRBJ1-1, with D possibly matching TRBD1 (6 bases). The CDR3 contains 15 residues. V lost 1 base and J 2 bases, leaving 11 bases between the germline ends. Germline values: CDR1 LGHNT, CDR2 FRNRAP. CDR3 residues: CASGLAQGLNTEAFF. The CDR3 nucleotides are TGTGCTAGTGGTTTGGCACAGGGACTAAACACTGAAGCTTTCTTT.

The V gene is TRBV3-1 (or the pseudogene TRBV3-2), the J gene TRBJ2-2, with TRBD1 as a possible D gene (5 bases). CDR3 length equals 13 residues. From germline, CDR1 is LGHDT and CDR2 YNNKEL (reference sequence). V gave up 11 bases and J gave up 4 bases, with 14 bases separating them. CDR3 amino acids: CAAQGDATGELFF. CDR3 sequence (DNA): TGTGCCGCGCAAGGGGATGCCACCGGGGAGCTGTTTTTT.

This clone was observed a single time. The chain couples TRBV3-1 (or the pseudogene TRBV3-2) to TRBJ2-5, with 9 nucleotides matching TRBD2. CDR3 length equals 16 residues. V gave up 0 bases and J gave up 5 bases; unmatched junction bases: 7. The germline gives CDR1 LGHDT, CDR2 YNNKEL (reference sequence). In nucleotides, the CDR3 is TGTGCCAGCAGCCAAGAAGAACGCGGGGGGGAGGAGACCCAGTACTTC. Translation gives CASSQEERGGEETQYF.

This clone was observed a single time. The chain links TRBV6-6 to TRBJ2-7, with D perhaps TRBD2 (5 bases). CDR3 size: 12 residues. V shed 9 bases and J shed 3 bases, with 12 bases lying between them. CDR1 is MNHNY, CDR2 SVGAGI, per germline (reference sequence). The CDR3 bases are TGTGCCAGAAGGACTGCCAGCTACGAGCAGTACGTC. Protein product: CARRTASYEQYV.

The chain joins TRBV30 to TRBJ2-4, with TRBD1 identical over 9 bases. The length of the CDR3 is 14 residues. The germline CDR1 and CDR2 sequences are GTSNPN and SVGIG (reference sequence). The ends lost 3 bases at V and 1 base at J; junction bases unmatched: 1. The CDR3 nucleotides are TGTGCCTGGAGGGACAGGGGTGCCAAAAACATTCAGTACTTC. Its translation is CAWRDRGAKNIQYF.

V and J are TRBV5-5 and TRBJ1-4, with 9 bases fitting TRBD1. Germline V gives CDR1 SGHKS, CDR2 YYEKEE (reference sequence). V gave up 4 bases and J gave up 6 bases; unmatched junction bases: 10. The CDR3 is 16 residues long. Here the CDR3 DNA reads TGTGCCAGCAGCCTCAATACAGGGGGCGTTTATGAAAAACTGTTTTTT. This translates into CASSLNTGGVYEKLFF.

This clone was seen just once. The chain uses TRBV6-2 or TRBV6-3 and TRBJ1-6; D remains unclear. Germline CDR1 reads MNHEY; CDR2 reads SVGEGT. The V gene lost 0 bases and the J gene lost 9 bases, with 12 bases spanning the gap. The CDR3 runs 15 residues. CDR3 in amino acids: CASSYSRQLTSPLHF. In DNA, the CDR3 is TGTGCCAGCAGTTACTCGCGGCAGCTAACTTCACCCCTCCACTTT.

The chain employs TRBV27 and TRBJ2-7; D perhaps matches TRBD2 (5 bases). Germline V lookup: CDR1 MNHEY, CDR2 SMNVEV (reference sequence). The V gene lost 0 bases and the J gene lost 9 bases, with 12 bases spanning the gap. The CDR3 is 13 residues long. As DNA, the CDR3 is TGTGCCAGCAGTTTATCCTATTTAGCGTGGCAGTACTTC. Its translation: CASSLSYLAWQYF.

This chain joins TRBV5-4 and TRBJ1-6; the D is unclear. Trimming pared 0 bases from V and 0 bases from J, leaving 7 bases between. The CDR3 is 16 amino acids. Germline V gives CDR1 SGHNT, CDR2 YYREEE (reference sequence). The CDR3 coding sequence is TGTGCCAGCAGCTTGGCTCGGAGCTCCTATAATTCACCCCTCCACTTT. As protein: CASSLARSSYNSPLHF. Looking up the rest from reference TRBV5-4 and TRBJ1-6 gives the full variable domain: ETGVTQSPTHLIKTRGQQVTLRCSSQSGHNTVSWYQQALGQGPQFIFQYYREEENGRGNFPPRFSGLQFPNYSSELNVNALELDDSALYLCASSLARSSYNSPLHFGNGTRLTVT.

V gene TRBV10-3 combines with J gene TRBJ2-3; maybe TRBD2 (6 bases). Germline CDR1 and CDR2: ENHRY and SYGVKD. CDR3 length: 15 residues. Trimming removed 7 bases from V and 1 base from J, with 15 bases in between. CDR3 protein: CAIKESGLGTDTQYF. As DNA, the CDR3 is TGTGCCATCAAGGAAAGCGGGTTGGGCACAGATACGCAGTATTTT.

The chain recombines TRBV27 with TRBJ1-2; TRBD1 agrees at 8 bases. The CDR3 has 17 amino acids. After removal of 0 bases from V and 4 bases from J, the junction contained 10 bases not matched to a gene. The germline gives CDR1 MNHEY, CDR2 SMNVEV (reference sequence). As DNA, the CDR3 is TGTGCCAGCAGTTTATCATGGAATGGGGACAGGAGCTATGGCTACACCTTC. Protein sequence: CASSLSWNGDRSYGYTF.

J is TRBJ1-4 and V is TRBV7-8; 8 bases match TRBD1. The junction had 10 bases not matched to a gene; V was cut back by 5 bases and J by 8 bases. CDR3 length equals 15 residues. Germline CDR1 and CDR2: SGHVS and FQNEAQ. The DNA of the CDR3 is TGTGCCAGCAGCACCCTAGGGACAGGAGGCGAAAAACTGTTTTTT. Encoded protein: CASSTLGTGGEKLFF.

This rearrangement joins TRBV4-3 to TRBJ1-1; D gene uncertain. The CDR3 contains 13 residues. The V and J ends lost 4 bases and 7 bases respectively, with 13 bases between them. Germline V gene data show CDR1 as LGHNA and CDR2 as YSLEER. CDR3 residues: CASSPSDSNEAFF. Here the CDR3 DNA reads TGCGCCAGCAGCCCATCCGACTCCAATGAAGCTTTCTTT.

This clone was seen just once. The gene calls are TRBV25-1 and TRBJ2-3; 8 bases match TRBD2. The V segment lost 3 bases and the J segment 3 bases; nucleotides outside the gene matches: 5. In germline, CDR1 is MGHDK, CDR2 SYGVNS. This CDR3 is 15 amino acids long. The CDR3 region has the DNA TGTGCCAGCAGTGAGGCTAGCGGGCGAACAGATACGCAGTATTTT. It translates to CASSEASGRTDTQYF.

The V gene is TRBV4-3, the J gene TRBJ2-1; 7 bases fit TRBD2. This CDR3 spans 16 amino acids. CDR1 is LGHNA, CDR2 YSLEER, per germline. Trimming took 5 bases from V and 0 from J; bases not matched to a gene: 7. The CDR3 nucleotides read TGCGCCAGCAGCTTTGGGGGAGGGGTCTCCTACAATGAGCAGTTCTTC. This sequence encodes CASSFGGGVSYNEQFF.

The chain combines TRBV7-2 with TRBJ2-7; D may be TRBD1 (6 bases). Trimming removed 5 bases from V and 3 bases from J, with 11 bases in between. The CDR3 consists of 13 residues. Germline V gene lookup returns CDR1 SGHTA and CDR2 FQGNSA. The CDR3 loop reads CASSPIQGYEQYF. The CDR3 DNA is TGTGCCAGCAGCCCAATACAGGGCTACGAGCAGTACTTC.

The chain joins TRBV7-9 to TRBJ2-1, with D possibly TRBD2 on 5 matching bases. Trimming pared 5 bases from V and 4 bases from J, leaving 18 bases between. The CDR3 consists of 16 residues. Per the germline V gene, CDR1 is SEHNR and CDR2 is FQNEAQ (reference sequence). This CDR3 reads CASSLSRGTFYNEQFF. The CDR3 DNA sequence: TGTGCCAGCAGCCTTAGCCGGGGTACATTTTACAATGAGCAGTTCTTC. Combining the CDR3 with reference TRBV7-9 and TRBJ2-1 gives the whole variable domain DTGVSQNPRHKITKRGQNVTFRCDPISEHNRLYWYRQTLGQGPEFLTYFQNEAQLEKSRLLSDRFSAERPKGSFSTLEIQRTEQGDSAMYLCASSLSRGTFYNEQFFGPGTRLTVL.

J is TRBJ1-3 and V is TRBV27; D gene ambiguous. V lost 5 bases and J lost 4, with 9 bases in between. CDR3 length: 13 residues. From germline, CDR1 is MNHEY and CDR2 SMNVEV (reference sequence). Written as DNA, the CDR3 is TGTGCCAGCAGTACCTCACAGGGAAACACCATATATTTT. This sequence encodes CASSTSQGNTIYF.

The CDR3: CASSGGLAGGPSYNEQFF. The CDR3 nucleotides are TGTGCCAGCAGTGGAGGACTAGCGGGGGGCCCGTCCTACAATGAGCAGTTCTTC. This chain uses TRBV2 with TRBJ2-1; 14 positions match TRBD2. The CDR3 length is 18 residues. Germline V gene lookup returns CDR1 SNHLY and CDR2 FYNNEI. With V trimmed by 4 bases and J by 1 base, 6 bases remained unmatched.

This clone was seen once. The genes are TRBV2 and TRBJ1-2, with a possible D match to TRBD1 (6 bases). In germline, CDR1 is SNHLY, CDR2 FYNNEI. This CDR3 has 13 residues. Trimming shortened V by 11 bases and J by 4 bases, and 17 bases separated the two germline ends. CDR3: CARPGANGYGYTF. CDR3 nucleotides: TGTGCCCGCCCAGGGGCCAACGGCTATGGCTACACCTTC.

The chain recombines TRBV28 with TRBJ2-3, with TRBD1 matching 10 bases. The length of the CDR3 is 18 residues. V lost 8 bases, J lost 2 bases, and 16 bases stayed unmatched. Germline assignment: CDR1 MDHEN and CDR2 SYDVKM. The CDR3, as DNA: TGTGCCAGCCCCCCCGGGGTACCGGGACAGGGGTTCACAGATACGCAGTATTTT. Amino acid sequence: CASPPGVPGQGFTDTQYF.